This record looks at one T cell receptor beta chain sequence and its context. Its antigen remains unknown. The sample originates from a study of CD8+CD57+ T cells in acquired aplastic anemia. Across the study: Sorted CD4+ plus CD8+ cells gave DNA averaging about 3 ug.

Profiles of TCR beta VDJ and CDR3 were generated from a genomic DNA template. TCRdb reprocessed the reads via MiXCR and lists one record per CDR3 protein. The table includes under 200,000 distinct CDR3 sequences, less than 60% detected once. The junction had 9 bases not matched to a gene; V was cut back by 6 bases and J by 6 bases. This CDR3 is 17 amino acids long. Per the germline V gene, CDR1 is SNHLY and CDR2 is FYNNEI. The authors sequenced patients whose flow cytometry had shown CD8+CD57+ cell expansion. Patients had undergone no therapy by the time their blood was sampled. Overall study results and limits: Patients did not significantly differ from controls in CD8+ Simpson's diversity. Patients and controls shared about 27 CD8+ CDR3 sequences.

This sequence was found in a human donor with aplastic anemia. This sequence joins TRBV2 and TRBJ2-2; 14 nucleotides agree with TRBD2. The sequenced material came from sorted CD4+, CD8+, or CD8+CD57+ T cells (not recorded which) from PBMCs. The CDR3 spells CASSSDPGLAGAGELFF. The CDR3 coding sequence is TGTGCCAGCAGCTCCGACCCGGGACTAGCGGGAGCCGGGGAGCTGTTTTTT.